Listed below are T cell receptor beta chains from one sample, sequenced in a study of T-cell memory formation after mild COVID-19. TCRdb processed the 5' RACE reads anew with MiXCR; each CDR3 protein has one entry. The sample records approximately 430,000 distinct CDR3 sequences, around 22% being singletons. Sequencing used PBMCs or a T cell subset sorted from them (not recorded which). The receptors derive from an adult woman who had mild COVID-19 (a few samples of this study predate the infection). Cell type and time point are not known. CDR3s include the opening cysteine and the closing phenylalanine or tryptophan. A D gene is named only where the DNA matches it firmly. Clone size is given for some rows only: seen once, a few or many times, or a class if the clone is expanded.

clone size	V gene	J gene	D gene	CDR3 DNA	CDR3 protein
-	TRBV7-9	TRBJ1-2	TRBD1	TGTGCCAGCAGCTTAGGGACAGGGGGCGATGGCTACACCTTC	CASSLGTGGDGYTF
-	TRBV6-6	TRBJ2-5	TRBD2	TGTGCCAGCAGTTACCCTCCGGGACTATCTATAGTTGAGACCCAGTACTTC	CASSYPPGLSIVETQYF
few	TRBV20-1	TRBJ1-2	-	TGCAGTGCTCCCTCCGGGGGCGAAGGCTACACCTTC	CSAPSGGEGYTF
-	TRBV29-1	TRBJ1-2	-	TGCAGCGTTGATCATGGGGAAAAAAACTATGGCTACACCTTC	CSVDHGEKNYGYTF
-	TRBV5-1	TRBJ1-1	TRBD1	TGCGCCAGCAGCCGGGACAGTCCTGAAGCTTTCTTT	CASSRDSPEAFF
few	TRBV12-3/TRBV12-4	TRBJ2-1	TRBD2	TGTGCCAGCAGTTCCGGGACTAGCGGTGAGCAGTTCTTC	CASSSGTSGEQFF
-	TRBV12-3/TRBV12-4	TRBJ1-1	TRBD1	TGTGCCAGCAGTTTAGAGGGGACAGGGGCTGAAGCTTTCTTT	CASSLEGTGAEAFF
-	TRBV7-9	TRBJ2-2	-	TGTGCCAGCAGCTTGGCAGATCTGAACACCGGGGAGCTGTTTTTT	CASSLADLNTGELFF
few	TRBV6-2/TRBV6-3	TRBJ2-2	TRBD1	TGTGCCAGCAGTTACTCGGGACAGGGGGCCGGGGAGCTGTTTTTT	CASSYSGQGAGELFF
few	TRBV12-3/TRBV12-4	TRBJ1-2	-	TGTGCCAGCAGTTTCGGTGCGGATGGCTACACCTTC	CASSFGADGYTF
-	TRBV19	TRBJ2-3	TRBD2	TGTGCCAGTAGTATACGCAACGGGAGGGAGACAGATACGCAGTATTTT	CASSIRNGRETDTQYF
few	TRBV6-2/TRBV6-3	TRBJ2-1	TRBD2	TGTGCCAGCAGTAAAACTAGCGGGAGGACCCCATACAATGAGCAGTTCTTC	CASSKTSGRTPYNEQFF
once	TRBV10-3	TRBJ1-1	TRBD1	TGTGCCATCAGTTTGGACAGGGGCAACACTGAAGCTTTCTTT	CAISLDRGNTEAFF
few	TRBV11-2	TRBJ2-5	-	TGTGCCAGCAGCAGGGCAGGGGTAGGCCAAGAGACCCAGTACTTC	CASSRAGVGQETQYF
-	TRBV4-2	TRBJ2-3	TRBD2	TGTGCCAGCAGCCAAGATTGGGGACTAGCATTAGCAGATACGCAGTATTTT	CASSQDWGLALADTQYF
-	TRBV9	TRBJ1-2	-	TGTGCCAGCAGCGTCCGCGGCACAGGGAGGAATGGCTACACCTTC	CASSVRGTGRNGYTF
-	TRBV24-1	TRBJ1-1	TRBD1	TGTGCCACCAGTGACCACAGGGGCACTGAAGCTTTCTTT	CATSDHRGTEAFF
-	TRBV5-1	TRBJ2-1	TRBD2	TGCGCCAGCAGCATCGGGGGGGCCCCCAATGAGCAGTTCTTC	CASSIGGAPNEQFF
-	TRBV12-5	TRBJ2-1	TRBD1	TGTGCTAGTGGTGACGGACAGGGGGTCTCTCGGTACTACAATGAGCAGTTCTTC	CASGDGQGVSRYYNEQFF
-	TRBV2	TRBJ2-2	-	TGTGCCAGCAGTGAAACACCTGGGGAGCTGTTTTTT	CASSETPGELFF
few	TRBV4-1	TRBJ1-2	-	TGCGCCAGCAGCCAGGACGGCGTCTATGGCTACACCTTC	CASSQDGVYGYTF
-	TRBV10-3	TRBJ1-6	-	TGTGCCATCAGTGATCGAGGGGTTAATTCACCCCTCCACTTT	CAISDRGVNSPLHF
-	TRBV11-3	TRBJ2-2	-	TGTGCCAGCAGCTTAGCTGGGGCCCACACCCCGGGCACCGGGGAGCTGTTTTTT	CASSLAGAHTPGTGELFF
-	TRBV12-3/TRBV12-4	TRBJ2-6	TRBD2	TGTGCCAGCAGAGCCGGGGTGGCGGGGGGCCTCCTTATGGGGGCCAACGTCCTGACTTTC	CASRAGVAGGLLMGANVLTF
few	TRBV29-1	TRBJ2-7	-	TGCAGCGTTGAAATGGGCAGGGGCTACGAGCAGTACTTC	CSVEMGRGYEQYF
-	TRBV6-2/TRBV6-3	TRBJ2-7	TRBD1	TGTGCCAGCAGTTCGCCCCCGGACAGGGGGGTTCGCCACCACGCGGGACCAGCCTACGAGCAGTACTTC	CASSSPPDRGVRHHAGPAYEQYF
few	TRBV20-1	TRBJ2-5	TRBD2	TGCAGTGCTAGAGATAGTGGGAAGCGGGGTTTCCAAGAGACCCAGTACTTC	CSARDSGKRGFQETQYF
-	TRBV5-1	TRBJ2-1	TRBD2	TGCGCCAGCAGCTTGATCGGGAGGATTACCTCCTACAATGAGCAGTTCTTC	CASSLIGRITSYNEQFF
-	TRBV5-6	TRBJ1-1	-	TGTGCCAGCAGTACCCAGGGCGGAAACACTGAAGCTTTCTTT	CASSTQGGNTEAFF
-	TRBV7-6	TRBJ2-1	-	TGTGCCAGCAGCCGGGACGTGAACAATGAGCAGTTCTTC	CASSRDVNNEQFF
few	TRBV3-1	TRBJ2-7	-	TGTGCCAGCCGCGACATCGGGCGGAACGAGCAGTACTTC	CASRDIGRNEQYF
-	TRBV7-9	TRBJ2-2	TRBD1	TGTGCCAGCAGCTTCTCCCTAAGACAGGGCGACACCGGGGAGCTGTTTTTT	CASSFSLRQGDTGELFF
-	TRBV28	TRBJ2-5	-	TGTGCCAGCAGTTCCGGGACTGCCAAGAAGACCCAGTACTTC	CASSSGTAKKTQYF
few	TRBV7-2	TRBJ2-5	-	TGTGCCAGCAGCTTCGGGACCCTAGAGACCCAGTACTTC	CASSFGTLETQYF
-	TRBV6-5	TRBJ2-1	TRBD2	TGTGCCAGCAGTCCCAGGTCTAGCGGAGGATACAATGAGCAGTTCTTC	CASSPRSSGGYNEQFF
-	TRBV5-1	TRBJ2-7	TRBD2	TGCGCCAGCAGCTTGACCAGCGGGGGAAAGACCGACGAGCAGTACTTC	CASSLTSGGKTDEQYF
few	TRBV20-1	TRBJ1-1	-	TGCAGTGCTGCCTCCGGGGGGCGAGAGACTGAAGCTTTCTTT	CSAASGGRETEAFF
-	TRBV27	TRBJ2-1	TRBD2	TGTGCCAGCAGTTTATCCGCGGGGGGTGCTAGCTCCTACAATGAGCAGTTCTTC	CASSLSAGGASSYNEQFF
-	TRBV7-3	TRBJ2-1	TRBD2	TGTGCCAGCAGCTCGGGACTAGCGGGAAGGTATAATGAGCAGTTCTTC	CASSSGLAGRYNEQFF
-	TRBV20-1	TRBJ2-7	-	TGCAGTGCAAGGAGGCAGCGGTACGAGCAGTACTTC	CSARRQRYEQYF
-	TRBV5-6	TRBJ2-5	-	TGTGCCAGCAGCTTCCGTTCTAAACAAGAGACCCAGTACTTC	CASSFRSKQETQYF
-	TRBV20-1	TRBJ1-1	-	TGCAGTGCTAGAGCTACGGGACTCATGAACACTGAAGCTTTCTTT	CSARATGLMNTEAFF
-	TRBV12-3/TRBV12-4	TRBJ2-7	TRBD2	TGTGCCAGCAGTAATACCGCCGGGACTAGCTACGAGCAGTACTTC	CASSNTAGTSYEQYF
-	TRBV4-1	TRBJ2-5	-	TGCGCCAGCAGCCAAGTGGGCCCGGGAACCCAGTACTTC	CASSQVGPGTQYF
-	TRBV14	TRBJ2-2	-	TGTGCCAGCAGCCCCCTCGAGAGGGGGACCGGGGAGCTGTTTTTT	CASSPLERGTGELFF
-	TRBV14	TRBJ1-2	-	TGTGCCAGCAGCCAAGTCTCAAGCCTCTATGGCTACACCTTC	CASSQVSSLYGYTF
-	TRBV5-1	TRBJ2-7	-	TGCGCCAGCAGCTTGGTAAATGACAGATCCTACGAGCAGTACTTC	CASSLVNDRSYEQYF
-	TRBV4-2	TRBJ1-2	-	TGTGCCAGCAGCCAAGCCCCCTCGCCCGAGGAGTATGGCTACACCTTC	CASSQAPSPEEYGYTF
many	TRBV4-1	TRBJ2-1	-	TGCGCCAGCAGCCAAGAGCGGGGGCCATACAATGAGCAGTTCTTC	CASSQERGPYNEQFF